This is a list of T cell receptor beta chains from one sample in a study of T-cell reconstitution after alpha-beta-depleted transplantation in children. In TCRdb, the PCR reads were re-called with MiXCR into one record per CDR3 protein. The sample has roughly 200,000 distinct CDR3 sequences, 8% to 10% seen once; the top ten hold 5% to 7%. The source material was PBMCs from the stem cell graft donor, sampled from the stem cell graft. Every receptor here comes from a human donor who donated a stem cell graft to a child with acute lymphoblastic leukemia. The CDR3 runs from the conserved cysteine through the conserved F or W. The D gene is left open where the match is weak. The listing skips clone size in some rows; elsewhere it reads once, few, many or a size class.

abundance | j_gene | v_gene | d_gene | len | CDR3aa | CDR3nt
many | TRBJ1-1 | TRBV11-2 | NA | 14 | CASSLVRGDTEAFF | TGTGCCAGCAGCTTAGTAAGAGGGGATACTGAAGCTTTCTTT
many | TRBJ2-7 | TRBV7-9 | NA | 12 | CASRGLGYEQYF | TGTGCCAGCAGGGGACTGGGATACGAGCAGTACTTC
many | TRBJ2-3 | TRBV20-1 | TRBD2 | 16 | CSALTEASGATDTQYF | TGCAGTGCTCTCACAGAAGCTAGCGGGGCCACAGATACGCAGTATTTT
few | TRBJ1-2 | TRBV10-2 | NA | 16 | CASSEGAGGLGYGYTF | TGCGCCAGCAGTGAGGGTGCGGGGGGGCTCGGCTATGGCTACACCTTC
many | TRBJ2-1 | TRBV4-2 | TRBD2 | 17 | CASSRTSGTRSYNEQFF | TGTGCCAGCAGCCGGACTAGCGGGACCCGCTCCTACAATGAGCAGTTCTTC
NA | TRBJ2-1 | TRBV19 | NA | 12 | CASSRLDNEQFF | TGTGCCAGTAGTAGGCTCGACAATGAGCAGTTCTTC
few | TRBJ1-5 | TRBV12-3/TRBV12-4 | NA | 13 | CASSSDGHQPQHF | TGTGCCAGCAGCAGCGACGGACATCAGCCCCAGCATTTT
NA | TRBJ1-3 | TRBV7-2 | NA | 20 | CASSPGDGGTWSYSGNTIYF | TGTGCCAGCAGCCCAGGGGACGGGGGTACCTGGTCCTACTCTGGAAACACCATATATTTT
many | TRBJ2-3 | TRBV20-1 | TRBD1 | 14 | CSVEPGQGADTQYF | TGCAGTGTAGAGCCCGGGCAGGGGGCAGATACGCAGTATTTT
many | TRBJ2-3 | TRBV20-1 | NA | 11 | CSAIERATQYF | TGCAGTGCAATTGAACGAGCAACGCAGTATTTT
NA | TRBJ2-4 | TRBV18 | NA | 17 | CASSPPRDSPRGDIQYF | TGTGCCAGCTCACCACCCCGGGACTCCCCGAGAGGGGACATTCAGTACTTC
few | TRBJ1-1 | TRBV20-1 | NA | 13 | CSAGLHMNTEAFF | TGCAGTGCTGGACTGCACATGAACACTGAAGCTTTCTTT
NA | TRBJ1-2 | TRBV11-2 | NA | 14 | CASSLARGGYGYTF | TGTGCCAGCAGCTTAGCTCGTGGGGGTTATGGCTACACCTTC
once | TRBJ1-6 | TRBV12-3/TRBV12-4 | TRBD1 | 14 | CASSWGQTNSPLHF | TGTGCCAGCAGTTGGGGACAGACTAATTCACCCCTCCACTTT
few | TRBJ1-1 | TRBV12-3/TRBV12-4 | TRBD1 | 14 | CASNTGTGGTEAFF | TGTGCCAGCAATACCGGGACAGGGGGGACTGAAGCTTTCTTT
many | TRBJ1-2 | TRBV25-1 | TRBD1 | 15 | CASSEWGQGSGGYTF | TGTGCCAGCAGTGAATGGGGACAGGGGAGCGGTGGCTACACCTTC
NA | TRBJ1-2 | TRBV7-2 | NA | 13 | CASTSPNGYGYTF | TGTGCCAGCACCTCTCCAAATGGCTATGGCTACACCTTC
NA | TRBJ2-3 | TRBV10-3 | TRBD1 | 15 | CAIRKGQGGTDTQYF | TGTGCCATCAGGAAGGGACAGGGGGGCACAGATACGCAGTATTTT
many | TRBJ2-1 | TRBV12-3/TRBV12-4 | TRBD2 | 15 | CASSPTSGGDNEQFF | TGTGCCAGCAGCCCGACTAGCGGGGGGGACAATGAGCAGTTCTTC
NA | TRBJ1-2 | TRBV5-1 | NA | 14 | CASSQDSSSFGYTF | TGCGCCAGCAGCCAGGACAGCTCTTCGTTTGGCTACACCTTC
NA | TRBJ2-1 | TRBV6-5 | TRBD1 | 15 | CASSYDRGSYNEQFF | TGTGCCAGCAGTTACGACAGGGGGTCCTACAATGAGCAGTTCTTC
NA | TRBJ1-6 | TRBV2 | TRBD1 | 16 | CASSSRGTGGGSPLHF | TGTGCCAGCAGTTCCAGAGGGACAGGGGGAGGGTCACCCCTCCACTTT
NA | TRBJ1-5 | TRBV12-3/TRBV12-4 | NA | 13 | CASSPRTVQPQHF | TGTGCCAGCAGTCCTCGGACAGTTCAGCCCCAGCATTTT
many | TRBJ2-2 | TRBV5-1 | NA | 15 | CASSFGATNTGELFF | TGCGCCAGCAGCTTTGGGGCGACCAACACCGGGGAGCTGTTTTTT
NA | TRBJ2-1 | TRBV13 | TRBD1 | 17 | CASSLVIRGQGIDEQFF | TGTGCCAGCAGCTTAGTTATCCGGGGACAGGGAATCGATGAGCAGTTCTTC
many | TRBJ1-5 | TRBV10-2 | TRBD1 | 16 | CASSEDGTGNFQPQHF | TGCGCCAGCAGTGAAGATGGGACAGGGAATTTTCAGCCCCAGCATTTT
many | TRBJ1-1 | TRBV6-5 | NA | 12 | CASSSPEGEAFF | TGTGCCAGCAGTTCTCCGGAGGGTGAAGCTTTCTTT
many | TRBJ1-2 | TRBV20-1 | NA | 15 | CSAKPMGKTEIGYTF | TGCAGTGCCAAACCCATGGGGAAGACTGAAATTGGCTACACCTTC